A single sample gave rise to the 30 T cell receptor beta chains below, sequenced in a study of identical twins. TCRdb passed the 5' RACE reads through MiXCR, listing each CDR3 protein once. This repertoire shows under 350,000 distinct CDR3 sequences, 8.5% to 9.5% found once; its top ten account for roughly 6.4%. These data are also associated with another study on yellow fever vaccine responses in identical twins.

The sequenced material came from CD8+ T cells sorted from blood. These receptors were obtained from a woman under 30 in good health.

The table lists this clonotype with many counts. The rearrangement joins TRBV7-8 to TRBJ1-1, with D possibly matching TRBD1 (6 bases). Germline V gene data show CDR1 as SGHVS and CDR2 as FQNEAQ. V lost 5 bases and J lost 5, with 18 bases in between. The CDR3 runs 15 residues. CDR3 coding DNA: TGTGCCAGCAGCCAGTCTGGGACAACGATAACTGAAGCTTTCTTT. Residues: CASSQSGTTITEAFF.

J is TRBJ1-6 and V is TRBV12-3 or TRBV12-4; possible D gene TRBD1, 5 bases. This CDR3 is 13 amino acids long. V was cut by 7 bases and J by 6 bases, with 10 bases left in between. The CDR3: CASTPGRNSPLHF. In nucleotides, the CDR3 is TGTGCCAGCACCCCAGGGCGTAATTCACCCCTCCACTTT.

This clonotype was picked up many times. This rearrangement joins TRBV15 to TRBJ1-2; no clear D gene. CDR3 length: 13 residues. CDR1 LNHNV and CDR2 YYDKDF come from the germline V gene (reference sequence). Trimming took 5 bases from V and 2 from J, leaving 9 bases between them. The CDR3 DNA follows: TGTGCCACCAGCGCCTCTGACAACTATGGCTACACCTTC. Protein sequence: CATSASDNYGYTF.

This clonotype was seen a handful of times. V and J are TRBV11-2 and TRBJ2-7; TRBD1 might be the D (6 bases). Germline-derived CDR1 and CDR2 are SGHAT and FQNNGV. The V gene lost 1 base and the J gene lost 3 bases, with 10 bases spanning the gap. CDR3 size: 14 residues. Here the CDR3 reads CASSLAQGFYEQYF. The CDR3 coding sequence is TGTGCCAGCAGCTTAGCTCAGGGGTTCTACGAGCAGTACTTC.

Here the CDR3 DNA reads TGTGCCACCAGCGGCCCGGGGGACACCGGGGAGCTGTTTTTT. Translation gives CATSGPGDTGELFF. The J gene is TRBJ2-2, the V gene TRBV15; a weak D match, TRBD2 (6 bases). CDR1 is LNHNV and CDR2 is YYDKDF in the germline V gene (reference sequence). CDR3 size: 14 residues. V lost 5 bases to trimming and J lost 3 bases, with 10 bases between them.

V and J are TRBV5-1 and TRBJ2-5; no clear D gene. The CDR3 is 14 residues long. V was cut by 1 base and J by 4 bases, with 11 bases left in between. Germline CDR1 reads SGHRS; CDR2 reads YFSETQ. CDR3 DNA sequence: TGCGCCAGCAGCTTGATCACAACCGTAGAGACCCAGTACTTC. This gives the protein CASSLITTVETQYF.

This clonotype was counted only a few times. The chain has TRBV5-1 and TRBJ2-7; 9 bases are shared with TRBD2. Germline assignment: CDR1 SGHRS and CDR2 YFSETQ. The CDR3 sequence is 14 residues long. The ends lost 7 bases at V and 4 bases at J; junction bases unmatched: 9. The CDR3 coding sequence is TGCGCCAGCTCCTCCTTTAGCGGGAGTTACGAGCAGTACTTC. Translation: CASSSFSGSYEQYF. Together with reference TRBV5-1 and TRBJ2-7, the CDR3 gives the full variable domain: KAGVTQTPRYLIKTRGQQVTLSCSPISGHRSVSWYQQTPGQGLQFLFEYFSETQRNKGNFPGRFSGRQFSNSRSEMNVSTLELGDSALYLCASSSFSGSYEQYFGPGTRLTVT.

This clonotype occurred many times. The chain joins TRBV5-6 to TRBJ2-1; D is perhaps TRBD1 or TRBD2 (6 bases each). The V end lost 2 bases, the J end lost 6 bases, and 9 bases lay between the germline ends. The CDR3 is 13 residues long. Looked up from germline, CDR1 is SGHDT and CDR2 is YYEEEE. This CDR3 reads CASSLGGSNEQFF. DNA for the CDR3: TGTGCCAGCAGCTTAGGGGGGAGCAATGAGCAGTTCTTC.

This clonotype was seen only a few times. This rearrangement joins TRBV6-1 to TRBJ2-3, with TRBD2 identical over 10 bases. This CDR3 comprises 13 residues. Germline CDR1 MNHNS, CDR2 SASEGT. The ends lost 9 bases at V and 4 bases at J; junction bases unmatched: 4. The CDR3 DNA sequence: TGTGCCAGTGTAGCGGGGGGCGCAGATACGCAGTATTTT. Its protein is CASVAGGADTQYF.

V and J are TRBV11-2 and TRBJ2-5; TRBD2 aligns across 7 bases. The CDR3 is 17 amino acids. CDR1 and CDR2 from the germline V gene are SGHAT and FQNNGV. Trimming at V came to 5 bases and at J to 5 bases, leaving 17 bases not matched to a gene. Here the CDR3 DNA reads TGTGCCAGCAGCCCTGAGGTGAACAGCGGGACTGATGAGACCCAGTACTTC. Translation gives CASSPEVNSGTDETQYF.

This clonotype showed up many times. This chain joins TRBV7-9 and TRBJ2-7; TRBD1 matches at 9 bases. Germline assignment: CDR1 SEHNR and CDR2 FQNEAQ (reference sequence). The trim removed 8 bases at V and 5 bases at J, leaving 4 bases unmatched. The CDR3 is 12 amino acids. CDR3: CASGGQGHEQYF. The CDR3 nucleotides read TGTGCCAGCGGGGGACAGGGTCACGAGCAGTACTTC.

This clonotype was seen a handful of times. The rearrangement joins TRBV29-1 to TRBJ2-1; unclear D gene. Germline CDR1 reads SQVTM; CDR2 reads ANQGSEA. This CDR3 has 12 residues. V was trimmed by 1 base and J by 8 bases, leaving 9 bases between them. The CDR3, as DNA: TGCAGCGTTGAAGCGCGGCCCTATGAGCAGTTCTTC. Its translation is CSVEARPYEQFF.

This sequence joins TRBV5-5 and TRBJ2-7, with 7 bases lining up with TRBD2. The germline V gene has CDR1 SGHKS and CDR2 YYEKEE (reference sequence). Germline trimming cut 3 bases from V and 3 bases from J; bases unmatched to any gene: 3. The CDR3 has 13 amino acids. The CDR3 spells CASSSGTNYEQYF. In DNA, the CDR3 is TGTGCCAGCAGCTCCGGGACTAACTACGAGCAGTACTTC.

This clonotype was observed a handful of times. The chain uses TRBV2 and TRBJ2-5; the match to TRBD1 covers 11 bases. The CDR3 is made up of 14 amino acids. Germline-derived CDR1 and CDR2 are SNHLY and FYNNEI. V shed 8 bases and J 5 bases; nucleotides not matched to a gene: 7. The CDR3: CASYGQGAVETQYF. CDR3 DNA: TGTGCCAGCTATGGACAGGGGGCGGTTGAGACCCAGTACTTC.

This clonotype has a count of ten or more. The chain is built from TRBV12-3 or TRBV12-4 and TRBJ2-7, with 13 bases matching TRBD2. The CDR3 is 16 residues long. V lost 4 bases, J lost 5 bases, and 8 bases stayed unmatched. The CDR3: CASSSTGLAGVDEQYF. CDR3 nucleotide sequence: TGTGCCAGCAGTTCAACAGGACTAGCGGGAGTAGACGAGCAGTACTTC.

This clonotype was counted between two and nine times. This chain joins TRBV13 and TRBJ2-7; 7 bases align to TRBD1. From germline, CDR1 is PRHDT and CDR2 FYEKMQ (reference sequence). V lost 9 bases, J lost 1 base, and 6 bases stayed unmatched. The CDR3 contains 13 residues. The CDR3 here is CASGTAQSYEQYF. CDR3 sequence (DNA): TGTGCCAGTGGGACAGCCCAATCCTACGAGCAGTACTTC.

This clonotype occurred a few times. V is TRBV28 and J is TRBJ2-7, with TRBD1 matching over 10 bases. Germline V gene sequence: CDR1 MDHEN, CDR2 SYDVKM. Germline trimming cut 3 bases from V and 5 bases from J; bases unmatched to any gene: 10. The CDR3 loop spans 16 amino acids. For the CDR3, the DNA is TGTGCCAGCAGTTTGGACGTCCGGGACAGGGGTAACGAGCAGTACTTC. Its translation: CASSLDVRDRGNEQYF.

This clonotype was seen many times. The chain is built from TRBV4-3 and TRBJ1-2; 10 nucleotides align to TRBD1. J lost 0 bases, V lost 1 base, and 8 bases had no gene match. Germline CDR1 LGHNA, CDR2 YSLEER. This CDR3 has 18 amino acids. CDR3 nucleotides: TGCGCCAGCAGCCAAGGGGGACAGGGGCCCCTAACTAACTATGGCTACACCTTC. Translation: CASSQGGQGPLTNYGYTF.

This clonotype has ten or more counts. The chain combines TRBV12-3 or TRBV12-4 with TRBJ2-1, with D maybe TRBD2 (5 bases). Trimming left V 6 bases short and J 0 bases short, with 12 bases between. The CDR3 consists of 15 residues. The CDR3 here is CASSPFLASYNEQFF. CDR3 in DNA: TGTGCCAGCAGCCCGTTCCTAGCCTCCTACAATGAGCAGTTCTTC.

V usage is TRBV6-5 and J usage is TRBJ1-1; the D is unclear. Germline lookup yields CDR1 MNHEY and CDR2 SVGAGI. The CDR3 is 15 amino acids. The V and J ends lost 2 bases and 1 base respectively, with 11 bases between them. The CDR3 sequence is CASSYRASRNTEAFF. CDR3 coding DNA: TGTGCCAGCAGTTACCGAGCTAGCCGGAACACTGAAGCTTTCTTT.

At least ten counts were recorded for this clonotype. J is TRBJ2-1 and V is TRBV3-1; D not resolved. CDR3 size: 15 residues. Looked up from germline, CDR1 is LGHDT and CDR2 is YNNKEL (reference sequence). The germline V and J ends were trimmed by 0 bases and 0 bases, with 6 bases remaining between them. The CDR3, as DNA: TGTGCCAGCAGCCAAGAGCCGGGCTCCTACAATGAGCAGTTCTTC. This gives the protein CASSQEPGSYNEQFF.

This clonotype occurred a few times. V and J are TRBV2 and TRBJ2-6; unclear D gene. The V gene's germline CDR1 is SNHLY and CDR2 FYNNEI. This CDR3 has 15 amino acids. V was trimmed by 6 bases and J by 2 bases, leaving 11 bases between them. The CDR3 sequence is CASRPLGPGANVLTF. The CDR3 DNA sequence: TGTGCCAGCAGGCCTCTGGGCCCTGGGGCCAACGTCCTGACTTTC.

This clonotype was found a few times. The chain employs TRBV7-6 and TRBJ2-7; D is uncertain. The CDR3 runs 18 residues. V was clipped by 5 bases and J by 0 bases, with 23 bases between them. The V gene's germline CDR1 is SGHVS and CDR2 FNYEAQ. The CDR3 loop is CASSPFSPNTLPSYEQYF. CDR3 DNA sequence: TGTGCCAGCAGCCCATTTAGCCCCAACACTCTCCCCTCCTACGAGCAGTACTTC.

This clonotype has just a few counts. CDR3 coding DNA: TGCAGTGCTAGAGATCGGGGGGGGAACACCGGGGAGCTGTTTTTT. It is translated as CSARDRGGNTGELFF. V is TRBV20-1 and J is TRBJ2-2; TRBD2 agrees at 8 bases. The CDR3 extends over 15 amino acids. The trim removed 0 bases at V and 1 base at J, leaving 1 base unmatched. Germline V CDR1 and CDR2: DFQATT, SNEGSKA (reference sequence).

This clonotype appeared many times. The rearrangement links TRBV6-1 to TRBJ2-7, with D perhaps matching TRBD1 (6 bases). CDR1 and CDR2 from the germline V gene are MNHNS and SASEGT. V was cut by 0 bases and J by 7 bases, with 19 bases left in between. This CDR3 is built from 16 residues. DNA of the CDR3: TGTGCCAGCAGTGAAGCCTCTCCGGGACACTGGGATGAGCAGTACTTC. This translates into CASSEASPGHWDEQYF.

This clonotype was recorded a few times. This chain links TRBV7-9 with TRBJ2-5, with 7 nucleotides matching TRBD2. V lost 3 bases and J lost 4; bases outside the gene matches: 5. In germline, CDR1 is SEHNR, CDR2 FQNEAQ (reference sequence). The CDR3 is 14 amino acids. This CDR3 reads CASSFPGGGETQYF. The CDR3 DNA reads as TGTGCCAGCAGCTTCCCGGGGGGAGGAGAGACCCAGTACTTC. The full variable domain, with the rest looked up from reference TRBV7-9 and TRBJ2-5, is DTGVSQNPRHKITKRGQNVTFRCDPISEHNRLYWYRQTLGQGPEFLTYFQNEAQLEKSRLLSDRFSAERPKGSFSTLEIQRTEQGDSAMYLCASSFPGGGETQYFGPGTRLLVL.

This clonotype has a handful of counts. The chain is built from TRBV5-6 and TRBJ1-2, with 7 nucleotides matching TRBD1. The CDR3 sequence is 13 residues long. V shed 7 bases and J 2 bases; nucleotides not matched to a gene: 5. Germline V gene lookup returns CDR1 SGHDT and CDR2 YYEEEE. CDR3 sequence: CASRTGPNYGYTF. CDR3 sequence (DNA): TGTGCCAGCCGGACAGGCCCGAACTATGGCTACACCTTC.

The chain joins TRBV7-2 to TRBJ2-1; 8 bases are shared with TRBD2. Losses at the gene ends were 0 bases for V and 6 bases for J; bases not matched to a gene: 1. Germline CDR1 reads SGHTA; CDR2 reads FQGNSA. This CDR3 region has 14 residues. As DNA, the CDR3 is TGTGCCAGCAGCTTAGCTAGCGGGGCCAATGAGCAGTTCTTC. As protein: CASSLASGANEQFF.

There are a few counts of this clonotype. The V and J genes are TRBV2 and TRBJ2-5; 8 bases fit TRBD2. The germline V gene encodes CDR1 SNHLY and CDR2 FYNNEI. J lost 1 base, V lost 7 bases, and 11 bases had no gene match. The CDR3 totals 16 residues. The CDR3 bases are TGTGCCAGCATGCCGCGGGGGGCGCGAGCCCAAGAGACCCAGTACTTC. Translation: CASMPRGARAQETQYF.

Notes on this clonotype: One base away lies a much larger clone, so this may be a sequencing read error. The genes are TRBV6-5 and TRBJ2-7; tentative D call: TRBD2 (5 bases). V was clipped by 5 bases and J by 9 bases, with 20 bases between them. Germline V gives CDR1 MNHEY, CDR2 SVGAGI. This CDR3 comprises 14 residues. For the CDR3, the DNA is TGTGCCAGCAGTCACGGACTTAGCCTAGAGGTGCAGTACTTC. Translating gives CASSHGLSLEVQYF.